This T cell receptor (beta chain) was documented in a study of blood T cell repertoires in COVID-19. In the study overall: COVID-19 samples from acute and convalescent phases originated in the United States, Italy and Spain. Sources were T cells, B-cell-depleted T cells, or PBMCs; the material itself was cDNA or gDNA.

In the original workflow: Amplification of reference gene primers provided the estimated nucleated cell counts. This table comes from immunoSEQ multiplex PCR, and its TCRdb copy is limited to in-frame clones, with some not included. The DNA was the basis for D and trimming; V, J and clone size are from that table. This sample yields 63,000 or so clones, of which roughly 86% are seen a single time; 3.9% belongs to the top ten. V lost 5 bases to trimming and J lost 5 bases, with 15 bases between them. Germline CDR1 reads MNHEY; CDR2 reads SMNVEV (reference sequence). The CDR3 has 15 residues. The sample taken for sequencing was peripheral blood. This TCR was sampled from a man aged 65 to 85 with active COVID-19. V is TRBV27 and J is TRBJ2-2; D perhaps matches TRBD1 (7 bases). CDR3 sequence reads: CASSPQGGWTGELFF. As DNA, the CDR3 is TGTGCCAGCAGTCCCCAGGGGGGTTGGACCGGGGAGCTGTTTTTT.